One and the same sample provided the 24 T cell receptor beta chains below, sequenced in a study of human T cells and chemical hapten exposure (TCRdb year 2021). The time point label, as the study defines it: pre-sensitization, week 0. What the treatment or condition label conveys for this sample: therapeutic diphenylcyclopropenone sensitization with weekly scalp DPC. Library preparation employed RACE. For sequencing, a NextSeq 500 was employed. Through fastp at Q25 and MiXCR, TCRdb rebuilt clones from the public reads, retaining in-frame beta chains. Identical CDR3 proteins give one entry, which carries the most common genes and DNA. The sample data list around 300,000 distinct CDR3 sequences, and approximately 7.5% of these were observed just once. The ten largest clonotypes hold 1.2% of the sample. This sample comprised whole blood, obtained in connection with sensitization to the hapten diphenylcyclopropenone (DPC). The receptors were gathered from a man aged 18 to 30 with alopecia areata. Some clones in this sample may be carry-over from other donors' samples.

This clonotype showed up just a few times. The CDR3 region has the DNA TGTGCCAGCAGTGTGGTGAGCAGCTATGGCTACACCTTC. It specifies CASSVVSSYGYTF. The chain is built from TRBV6-5 and TRBJ1-2; D is undetermined. The V gene lost 5 bases and the J gene lost 4 bases, with 11 bases spanning the gap. This CDR3 contains 13 residues. Germline-derived CDR1 and CDR2 are MNHEY and SVGAGI.

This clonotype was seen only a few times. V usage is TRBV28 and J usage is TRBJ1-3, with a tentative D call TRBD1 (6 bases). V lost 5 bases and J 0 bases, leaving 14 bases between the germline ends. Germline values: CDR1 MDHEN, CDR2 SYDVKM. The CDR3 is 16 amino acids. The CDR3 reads CASSPAGTISGNTIYF. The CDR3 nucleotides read TGTGCCAGCAGTCCTGCCGGGACAATCTCTGGAAACACCATATATTTT. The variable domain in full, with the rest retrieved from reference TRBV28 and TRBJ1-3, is DVKVTQSSRYLVKRTGEKVFLECVQDMDHENMFWYRQDPGLGLRLIYFSYDVKMKEKGDIPEGYSVSREKKERFSLILESASTNQTSMYLCASSPAGTISGNTIYFGEGSWLTVV.

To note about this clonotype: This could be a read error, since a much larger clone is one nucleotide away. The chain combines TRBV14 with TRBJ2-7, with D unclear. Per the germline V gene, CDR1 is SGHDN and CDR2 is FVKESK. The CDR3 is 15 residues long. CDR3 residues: CASGQVGLGSYEQYF. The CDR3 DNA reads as TGTGCCAGCGGCCAAGTGGGTCTTGGGTCCTACGAGCAGTACTTC. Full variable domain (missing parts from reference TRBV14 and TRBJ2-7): EAGVTQFPSHSVIEKGQTVTLRCDPISGHDNLYWYRRVMGKEIKFLLHFVKESKQDESGMPNNRFLAERTGGTYSTLKVQPAELEDSGVYFCASGQVGLGSYEQYFGPGTRLTVT.

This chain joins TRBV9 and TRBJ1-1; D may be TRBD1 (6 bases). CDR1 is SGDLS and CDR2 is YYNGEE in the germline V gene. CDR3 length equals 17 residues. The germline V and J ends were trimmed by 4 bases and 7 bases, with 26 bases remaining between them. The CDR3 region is CASSHLWDIQRSGEAFF. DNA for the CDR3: TGTGCCAGCAGCCATCTATGGGACATACAAAGAAGCGGTGAAGCTTTCTTT.

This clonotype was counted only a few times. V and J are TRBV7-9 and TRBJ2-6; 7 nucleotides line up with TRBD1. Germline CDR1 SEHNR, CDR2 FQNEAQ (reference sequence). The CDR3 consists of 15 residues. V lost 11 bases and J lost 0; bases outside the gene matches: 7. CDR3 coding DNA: TGTGCCCTGGGGGACAGATTCTCTGGGGCCAACGTCCTGACTTTC. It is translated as CALGDRFSGANVLTF.

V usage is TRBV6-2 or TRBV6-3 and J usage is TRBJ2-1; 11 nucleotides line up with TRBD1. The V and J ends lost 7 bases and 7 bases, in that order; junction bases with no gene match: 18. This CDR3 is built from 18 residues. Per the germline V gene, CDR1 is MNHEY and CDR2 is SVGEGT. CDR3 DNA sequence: TGTGCCAGCAATCGGCCATGGCCCGGGACAGGGGGTTGGAATGAGCAGTTCTTC. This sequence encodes CASNRPWPGTGGWNEQFF.

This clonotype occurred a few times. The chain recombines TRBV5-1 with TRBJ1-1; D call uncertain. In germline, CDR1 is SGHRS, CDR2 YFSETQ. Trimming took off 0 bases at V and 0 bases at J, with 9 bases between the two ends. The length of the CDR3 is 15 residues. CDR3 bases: TGCGCCAGCAGCTTGGGAGGCAGCATGAACACTGAAGCTTTCTTT. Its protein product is CASSLGGSMNTEAFF.

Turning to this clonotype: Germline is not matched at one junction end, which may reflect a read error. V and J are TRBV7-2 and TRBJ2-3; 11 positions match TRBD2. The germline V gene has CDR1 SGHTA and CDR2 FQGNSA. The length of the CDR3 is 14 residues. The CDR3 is CASSLDLSGGAFHF. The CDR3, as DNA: TGTGCCAGCAGCTTAGATCTTAGCGGGGGGGCTTTCCATTTT.

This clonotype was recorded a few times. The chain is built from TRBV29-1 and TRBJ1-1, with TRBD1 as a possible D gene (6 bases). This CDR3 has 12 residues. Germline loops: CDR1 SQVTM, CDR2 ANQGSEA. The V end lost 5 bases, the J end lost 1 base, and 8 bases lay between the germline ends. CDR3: CSVSRGNTEAFF. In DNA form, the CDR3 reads TGCAGCGTTTCCAGGGGGAACACTGAAGCTTTCTTT.

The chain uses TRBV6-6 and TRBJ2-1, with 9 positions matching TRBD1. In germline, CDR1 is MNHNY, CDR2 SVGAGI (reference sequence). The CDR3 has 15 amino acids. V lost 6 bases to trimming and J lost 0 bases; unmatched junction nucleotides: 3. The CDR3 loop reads CASSRDRDSYNEQFF. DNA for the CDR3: TGTGCCAGCAGCCGGGACAGGGACTCCTACAATGAGCAGTTCTTC.

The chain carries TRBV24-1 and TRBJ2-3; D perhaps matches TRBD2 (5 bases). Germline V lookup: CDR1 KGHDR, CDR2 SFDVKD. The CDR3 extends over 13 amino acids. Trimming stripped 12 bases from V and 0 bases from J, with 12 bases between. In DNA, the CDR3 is TGTGCCCCGGGAAGGGCTAGCACAGATACGCAGTATTTT. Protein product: CAPGRASTDTQYF.

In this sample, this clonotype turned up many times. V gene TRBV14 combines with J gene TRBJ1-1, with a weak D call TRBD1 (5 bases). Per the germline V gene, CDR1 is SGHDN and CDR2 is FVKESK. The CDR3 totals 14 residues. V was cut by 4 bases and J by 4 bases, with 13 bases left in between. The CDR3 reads CASSPRQGVTEAFF. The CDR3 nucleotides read TGTGCCAGCAGCCCGAGGCAGGGAGTCACTGAAGCTTTCTTT. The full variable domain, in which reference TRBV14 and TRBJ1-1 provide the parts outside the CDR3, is EAGVTQFPSHSVIEKGQTVTLRCDPISGHDNLYWYRRVMGKEIKFLLHFVKESKQDESGMPNNRFLAERTGGTYSTLKVQPAELEDSGVYFCASSPRQGVTEAFFGQGTRLTVV.

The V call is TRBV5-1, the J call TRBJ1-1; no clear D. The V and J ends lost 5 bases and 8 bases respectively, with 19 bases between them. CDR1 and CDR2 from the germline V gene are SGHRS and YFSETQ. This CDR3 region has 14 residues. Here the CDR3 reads CASRTTFSRQEAFF. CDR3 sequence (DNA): TGCGCCAGCAGGACTACGTTCAGCCGGCAGGAAGCTTTCTTT.

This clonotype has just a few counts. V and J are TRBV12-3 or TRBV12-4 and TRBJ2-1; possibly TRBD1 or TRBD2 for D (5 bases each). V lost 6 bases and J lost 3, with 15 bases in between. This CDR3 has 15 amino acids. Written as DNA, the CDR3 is TGTGCCAGCAGACCGGGACCGGGCTACTACAATGAGCAGTTCTTC. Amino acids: CASRPGPGYYNEQFF.

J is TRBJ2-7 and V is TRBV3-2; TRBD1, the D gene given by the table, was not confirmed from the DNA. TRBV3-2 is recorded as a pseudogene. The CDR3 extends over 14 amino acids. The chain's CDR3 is CASSPSTGGYEQYV. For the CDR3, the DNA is TGTGCCAGCAGCCCCTCGACAGGGGGCTACGAGCAGTACGTC.

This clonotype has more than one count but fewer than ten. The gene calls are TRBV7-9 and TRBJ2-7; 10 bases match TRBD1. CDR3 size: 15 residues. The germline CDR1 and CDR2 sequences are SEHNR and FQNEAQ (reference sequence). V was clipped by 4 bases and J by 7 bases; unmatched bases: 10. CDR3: CASSSYRDRGGEQYV. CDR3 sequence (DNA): TGTGCCAGCAGCTCATACCGGGACAGGGGCGGTGAGCAGTACGTC.

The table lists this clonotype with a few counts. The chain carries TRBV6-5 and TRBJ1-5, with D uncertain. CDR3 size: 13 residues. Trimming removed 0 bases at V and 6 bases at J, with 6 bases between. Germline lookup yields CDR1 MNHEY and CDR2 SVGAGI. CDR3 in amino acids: CASSYSWGQPQHF. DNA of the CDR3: TGTGCCAGCAGTTACTCTTGGGGTCAGCCCCAGCATTTT.

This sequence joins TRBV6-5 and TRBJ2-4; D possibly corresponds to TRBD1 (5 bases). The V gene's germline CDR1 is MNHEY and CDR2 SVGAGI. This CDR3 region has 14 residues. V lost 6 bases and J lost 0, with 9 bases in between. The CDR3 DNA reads TGTGCCAGCAGAGCAGGACAAGCCAAAAACATTCAGTACTTC. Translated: CASRAGQAKNIQYF.

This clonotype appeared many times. CDR3 DNA sequence: TGCAGCGTTGTGTGGAACACCGGGGAGCTGTTTTTT. This codes for CSVVWNTGELFF. V gene TRBV29-1 combines with J gene TRBJ2-2, with D unresolved. This CDR3 is built from 12 residues. Germline V gene sequence: CDR1 SQVTM, CDR2 ANQGSEA. V gave up 4 bases and J gave up 1 base, with 4 bases separating them.

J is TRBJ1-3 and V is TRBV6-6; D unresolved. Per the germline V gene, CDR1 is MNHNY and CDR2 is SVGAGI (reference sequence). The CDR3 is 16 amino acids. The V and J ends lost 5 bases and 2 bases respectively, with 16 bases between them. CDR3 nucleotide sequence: TGTGCCAGCAGTGTAAGACCTGGCGCTGCTGGAAACACCATATATTTT. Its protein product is CASSVRPGAAGNTIYF.

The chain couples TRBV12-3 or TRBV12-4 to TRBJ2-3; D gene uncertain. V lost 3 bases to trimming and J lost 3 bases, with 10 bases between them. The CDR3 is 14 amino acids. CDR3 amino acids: CASSFSVSTDTQYF. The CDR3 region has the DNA TGTGCCAGCAGTTTCAGCGTTTCGACAGATACGCAGTATTTT.

The CDR3 DNA is TGTGCCAGCAGCTTTTATCGGGGACGCACAGATACGCAGTATTTT. Encoded protein: CASSFYRGRTDTQYF. The chain has TRBV7-9 and TRBJ2-3; D may correspond to TRBD1 or TRBD2 (5 bases each). This CDR3 contains 15 residues. CDR1 is SEHNR, CDR2 FQNEAQ, per germline (reference sequence). Trimming stripped 3 bases from V and 1 base from J, with 11 bases between.

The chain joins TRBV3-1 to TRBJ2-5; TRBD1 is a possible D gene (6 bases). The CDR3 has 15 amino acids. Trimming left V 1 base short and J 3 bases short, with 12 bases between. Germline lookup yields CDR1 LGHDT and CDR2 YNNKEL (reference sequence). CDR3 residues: CASSQGVTGKETQYF. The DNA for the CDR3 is TGTGCCAGCAGCCAAGGGGTCACAGGGAAAGAGACCCAGTACTTC.

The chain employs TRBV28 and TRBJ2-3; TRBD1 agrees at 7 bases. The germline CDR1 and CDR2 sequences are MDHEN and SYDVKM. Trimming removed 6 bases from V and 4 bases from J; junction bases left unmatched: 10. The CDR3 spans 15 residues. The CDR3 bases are TGTGCCAGCAGCCCGACAGGGTCAGGCCCAGATACGCAGTATTTT. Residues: CASSPTGSGPDTQYF. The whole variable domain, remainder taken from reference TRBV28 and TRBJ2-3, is DVKVTQSSRYLVKRTGEKVFLECVQDMDHENMFWYRQDPGLGLRLIYFSYDVKMKEKGDIPEGYSVSREKKERFSLILESASTNQTSMYLCASSPTGSGPDTQYFGPGTRLTVL.